A single sample gave rise to the 12 T cell receptor beta chains below, sequenced in a study of T cell changes during pregnancy in multiple sclerosis. Clones were read by immunoSEQ multiplex PCR, and TCRdb kept only the in-frame ones, dropping some. The sample consists of 45,000 to 65,000 clones, roughly 91% of them appearing once. The sequences come from CD4+ T cells from peripheral blood mononuclear cells, collected in the second trimester of pregnancy. The receptors shown here come from a female donor with multiple sclerosis, enrolled in a pregnancy study.

V is TRBV5-1 and J is TRBJ2-7, with a possible D match to TRBD1 (5 bases). CDR1 SGHRS and CDR2 YFSETQ come from the germline V gene. The CDR3 totals 15 residues. Trimming took 0 bases from V and 6 from J, leaving 16 bases between them. CDR3: CASSLAGPTVSEQYF. CDR3 DNA sequence: TGCGCCAGCAGCTTGGCAGGCCCGACAGTCAGCGAGCAGTACTTC.

The chain has TRBV2 and TRBJ2-3, with TRBD1 identical over 7 bases. Germline V gene data show CDR1 as SNHLY and CDR2 as FYNNEI. CDR3 length: 15 residues. Trimming removed 5 bases from V and 0 bases from J; junction bases left unmatched: 5. CDR3 loop: CASSLRGLSTDTQYF. The CDR3 bases are TGTGCCAGCAGTCTTAGGGGGCTAAGCACAGATACGCAGTATTTT.

The rearrangement joins TRBV2 to TRBJ2-5; 7 bases are a match to TRBD1. The end of the DNA aligns better with TRBJ2-7, so the J call may be wrong. The CDR3 is 12 residues long. CDR1 and CDR2 from the germline V gene are SNHLY and FYNNEI. In nucleotides, the CDR3 is TGTGCCAGCAGGACAGGGACCTACGAGCAGTACTTC. Translating gives CASRTGTYEQYF.

The chain joins TRBV7-5 to TRBJ1-6; the DNA was not used to check the table's D call, TRBD1. TRBV7-5 is tagged as a pseudogene. The CDR3 spans 19 residues. The CDR3 here is CARSLKWWGGTGDPCDLHF. The CDR3 nucleotides read TGTGCCAGAAGCCTCAAGTGGTGGGGTGGGACAGGGGACCCGTGTGATCTCCACTTT.

The V gene is TRBV10-1, the J gene TRBJ1-6, with D perhaps TRBD1 (6 bases). This CDR3 region has 14 residues. Germline V gene lookup returns CDR1 WNHNN and CDR2 SYGVQD (reference sequence). Trimming removed 3 bases from V and 10 bases from J, with 13 bases in between. DNA for the CDR3: TGCGCCAGCAGTGAAGGGGGAGAGGGGTCACCCCTCCACTTT. Its protein is CASSEGGEGSPLHF.

The rearrangement joins TRBV6-6 to TRBJ2-2; TRBD2 aligns across 8 bases. CDR1 MNHNY and CDR2 SVGAGI come from the germline V gene (reference sequence). The V segment lost 0 bases and the J segment 6 bases; nucleotides outside the gene matches: 6. This CDR3 region has 16 residues. For the CDR3, the DNA is TGTGCCAGCAGTTACTCGGTCGGGGGGGCCGCCGGGGAGCTGTTTTTT. Its protein is CASSYSVGGAAGELFF.

This clone was recorded once. The chain combines TRBV10-3 with TRBJ2-5; 7 nucleotides line up with TRBD1. CDR3 length equals 14 residues. The J segment lost 2 bases and the V segment lost 6 bases, leaving 6 bases of the junction unmatched. The V gene's germline CDR1 is ENHRY and CDR2 SYGVKD. CDR3 loop: CAIRIDRDQETQYF. The CDR3 DNA reads TGTGCCATCAGAATCGACAGGGATCAAGAGACCCAGTACTTC.

This chain links TRBV6-1 with TRBJ2-3; 8 bases fit TRBD2. This CDR3 has 14 residues. V dropped 3 bases and J dropped 4; count of bases not matched to a gene: 3. CDR1 is MNHNS and CDR2 is SASEGT in the germline V gene. CDR3: CASSESGGPDTQYF. The CDR3 DNA sequence: TGTGCCAGCAGTGAGTCGGGGGGGCCAGATACGCAGTATTTT.

The chain couples TRBV7-3 to TRBJ2-1; 12 nucleotides align to TRBD1. J was trimmed by 7 bases and V by 5 bases; bases with no gene match: 6. CDR3 length equals 15 residues. Germline assignment: CDR1 SGHTA and CDR2 FQGTGA. CDR3 coding DNA: TGTGCCAGCAGCGCGGGACAGGGGGCAGTTAATGAGCAGTTCTTC. It specifies CASSAGQGAVNEQFF.

The chain joins TRBV7-8 to TRBJ1-5; TRBD1 is a possible D gene (5 bases). Trimming stripped 1 base from V and 3 bases from J, with 19 bases between. Germline CDR1 reads SGHVS; CDR2 reads FQNEAQ. This CDR3 is 18 amino acids long. CDR3 DNA: TGTGCCAGCAGCTTAGAGAGGCGCCAGATGGGACTCAATCAGCCCCAGCATTTT. Protein product: CASSLERRQMGLNQPQHF.

This rearrangement joins TRBV11-3 to TRBJ2-7; 7 positions match TRBD1. Germline V gene lookup returns CDR1 SGHNT and CDR2 YENEEA. V lost 5 bases, J lost 5 bases, and 6 bases stayed unmatched. The CDR3 length is 13 residues. DNA for the CDR3: TGTGCCAGCAGCCAAGACAGGGTCCACGAGCAGTACTTC. It is translated as CASSQDRVHEQYF.

The chain recombines TRBV5-4 with TRBJ1-2; D is unresolved. Germline V gene lookup returns CDR1 SGHNT and CDR2 YYREEE (reference sequence). The CDR3 runs 15 residues. The V gene lost 0 bases and the J gene lost 8 bases, with 17 bases spanning the gap. For the CDR3, the DNA is TGTGCCAGCAGCTTGGTATTTAGTCTGCCGAGCGGCTACACCTTC. Encoded protein: CASSLVFSLPSGYTF.